Each of the 2 T cell receptor beta chains below was sequenced from the same sample in a study of CD8 T cells in ankylosing spondylitis. TCRdb redid the calling of the 5' RACE reads with MiXCR, one entry per CDR3 protein. The repertoire holds under 250,000 distinct CDR3 sequences, with 30% to 40% as singletons. The specimen was blood, either unsorted or a sorted T cell fraction (not recorded which). Receptors originate from a male donor with ankylosing spondylitis or in good health (not recorded which).

V is TRBV12-3 or TRBV12-4 and J is TRBJ1-6; 8 bases align to TRBD1. CDR3 length: 14 amino acids. V trimming: 6 bases; J trimming: 14 bases; junction bases outside the gene matches: 12. The CDR3 protein is CASSHGTGQFTLHF. As DNA, the CDR3 is TGTGCCAGCAGCCACGGGACAGGTCAATTCACCCTCCACTTT.

This clonotype has just a few counts. This chain links TRBV12-3 or TRBV12-4 with TRBJ2-3, with no clear D. Trimming shortened V by 3 bases and J by 5 bases, and 3 bases separated the two germline ends. This CDR3 region has 11 residues. The CDR3 loop is CASSFEDTQYF. Here the CDR3 DNA reads TGTGCCAGCAGTTTTGAAGATACGCAGTATTTT.